Given below is one T cell receptor (beta chain) in context. Only in-frame clones appear in the TCRdb table, and some are missing; sequencing was by immunoSEQ multiplex PCR. The data show roughly 180,000 clones, with roughly 84% seen just once and around 18% held by the top ten. This record belongs to a study of blood T cell repertoires in COVID-19. V dropped 5 bases and J dropped 4 bases, with 9 bases sitting between them. Germline V gives CDR1 MDHEN, CDR2 SYDVKM. This CDR3 has 14 amino acids. The sequence derives from a man in his 60s who had recovered from COVID-19. The sample comprised PBMCs or T cells enriched from blood (not recorded which). The chain couples TRBV28 to TRBJ1-6; D remains unclear. The chain's CDR3 is CASSQTGYNSPLHF. In DNA, the CDR3 is TGTGCCAGCAGTCAGACGGGGTATAATTCACCCCTCCACTTT.